This T cell receptor beta chain was obtained from a study of CD8+ T cells in alopecia areata. Study in general: Treated individuals took tofacitinib by mouth, 5 to 10 mg twice daily. Whole-study findings and limits: When scalp samples are sequenced, resident alphabeta T cells of normal skin are also captured. Among patients, TCR sharing was less clear than in mice, a difference possibly due in part to HLA diversity in the patient population.

Comments on this clone: Its antigen is unknown.

Germline CDR1 SQVTM, CDR2 ANQGSEA. Trimming took 7 bases from V and 4 from J; bases not matched to a gene: 6. The CDR3 extends over 12 amino acids. Sequencing templates came from extracted RNA that was reverse transcribed into cDNA. The repertoire was sequenced with immunoSEQ multiplex PCR; TCRdb's copy has only in-frame clones and lacks some. The table records 150,000 to 200,000 clones, over 50% of them present only once. The chain couples TRBV29-1 to TRBJ2-5; 7 bases are a match to TRBD2. This clonotype originated in a human donor with alopecia areata. Specimen: CD4+ T cells sorted from blood, collected at week 0. The CDR3 bases are TGCAGCGGCCTGACTAGCCGAGAGACCCAGTACTTC. Amino acids: CSGLTSRETQYF. The full variable domain, rest sourced from reference TRBV29-1 and TRBJ2-5, is SAVISQKPSRDICQRGTSLTIQCQVDSQVTMMFWYRQQPGQSLTLIATANQGSEATYESGFVIDKFPISRPNLTFSTLTVSNMSPEDSSIYLCSGLTSRETQYFGPGTRLLVL.